This TCR beta chain was obtained from a study of cytomegalovirus exposure and HLA in healthy donors. In the study overall: In terms of ancestry, the Caucasian-associated cluster contained around 79% of the approximately 430 genotyped donors. Study-wide results and limits: For cytomegalovirus status, the classifier reportedly gave diagnoses with high specificity and sensitivity. Prior analysis indicated that the majority of TCR beta V segments exhibited productivity approximately 87% or approximately 30% of the time.

It was with 60 Vbeta and 13 Jbeta primers that the PCR ran. Sequencing used immunoSEQ multiplex PCR; TCRdb keeps in-frame clones, though not all of them. Among around 140,000 clones listed, approximately 77% were seen once. Trimming cost V 1 base and J 7 bases, with 14 bases left between them. Germline values: CDR1 SGHAT, CDR2 FQNNGV. CDR3 length equals 15 residues. This clone came up a few times. The antigen is unknown. The chain uses TRBV11-2 and TRBJ2-1; TRBD2 might be the D (6 bases). The source material was PBMCs. The sequence came from a woman aged 40 to 49 in good health and CMV-seronegative. The CDR3 DNA reads as TGTGCCAGCAGCTTAGCCGTTAGGCGGGGTAATGAGCAGTTCTTC. Translation: CASSLAVRRGNEQFF.